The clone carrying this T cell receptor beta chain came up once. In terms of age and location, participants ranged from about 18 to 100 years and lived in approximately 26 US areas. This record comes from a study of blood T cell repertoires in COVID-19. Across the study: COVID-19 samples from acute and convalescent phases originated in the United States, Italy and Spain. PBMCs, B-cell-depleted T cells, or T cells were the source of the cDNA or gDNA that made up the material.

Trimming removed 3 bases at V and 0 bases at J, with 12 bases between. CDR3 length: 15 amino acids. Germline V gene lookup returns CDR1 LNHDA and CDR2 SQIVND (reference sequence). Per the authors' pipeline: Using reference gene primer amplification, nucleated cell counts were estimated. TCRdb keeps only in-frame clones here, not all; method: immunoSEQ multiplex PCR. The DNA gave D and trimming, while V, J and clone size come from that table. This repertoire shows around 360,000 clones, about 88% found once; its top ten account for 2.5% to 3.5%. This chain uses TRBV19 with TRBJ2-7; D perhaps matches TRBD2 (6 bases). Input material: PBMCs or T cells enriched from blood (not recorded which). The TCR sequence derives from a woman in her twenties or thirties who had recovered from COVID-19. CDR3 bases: TGTGCCAGTAGTATCGGGACTCACAGCTCCTACGAGCAGTACTTC. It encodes CASSIGTHSSYEQYF.